The rows below give T cell receptor beta chains drawn from one sample of a study of blood T cell repertoires in COVID-19. The method was immunoSEQ multiplex PCR; TCRdb's version includes in-frame clones alone and lacks a portion of them. The sample has roughly 140,000 clones, 65% to 90% seen once; the top ten hold more than 3%. Sequenced input: peripheral blood. These receptors all stem from a man between 65 and 85 years old with acute or convalescent COVID-19. Each CDR3 is given with its conserved first and last residue. A D gene is named only where the DNA matches it firmly. Only some rows state a clone size, as once, few, many or a class for expanded clones.

j_gene	v_gene	d_gene	abundance	CDR3aa	CDR3nt
TRBJ2-7	TRBV5-5	-	-	CASSAGAGIYEQYF	TGTGCCAGCAGCGCGGGGGCGGGGATCTACGAGCAGTACTTC
TRBJ2-1	TRBV2	-	-	CASRRGEGNNEQFF	TGTGCCAGCAGGAGGGGGGAGGGCAACAATGAGCAGTTCTTC
TRBJ1-4	TRBV19	-	once	CASSPRTLNEKLFF	TGTGCCAGTAGCCCTCGGACACTGAATGAAAAACTGTTTTTT
TRBJ2-7	TRBV19	-	once	CASSIPGGTYEQYF	TGTGCCAGTAGTATACCCGGCGGGACCTACGAGCAGTACTTC
TRBJ2-2	TRBV13	-	few	CASSAGQANTGELFF	TGTGCCAGCAGCGCCGGACAAGCGAACACCGGGGAGCTGTTTTTT
TRBJ2-5	TRBV19	-	-	CASSIGGNRETQYF	TGTGCCAGTAGTATTGGAGGGAATCGGGAGACCCAGTACTTC
TRBJ2-7	TRBV2	-	-	CASIQGSSYEQYF	TGTGCCAGCATTCAGGGGAGCTCCTACGAGCAGTACTTC
TRBJ2-1	TRBV11-3	TRBD2	-	CASSPSSGSGNEQFF	TGTGCCAGCAGCCCCTCTAGCGGGAGTGGGAATGAGCAGTTCTTC
TRBJ2-3	TRBV7-2	-	-	CASSLAFAPPGDTQYF	TGTGCCAGCAGCTTAGCGTTTGCCCCCCCCGGAGATACGCAGTATTTT
TRBJ1-2	TRBV5-1	TRBD1	-	CASRTGDYGYTF	TGCGCCAGCAGGACAGGGGACTATGGCTACACCTTC
TRBJ1-4	TRBV2	-	-	CASSENYSGGEKLFF	TGTGCCAGCAGTGAGAATTACTCCGGGGGTGAAAAACTGTTTTTT
TRBJ1-1	TRBV5-1	-	-	CASSLESSSTEAFF	TGCGCCAGCAGCTTGGAGTCGAGTAGCACTGAAGCTTTCTTT
TRBJ1-1	TRBV3-1/TRBV3-2	TRBD1	-	CASSGGDRGFTYTEAFF	TGTGCCAGCAGCGGCGGGGACAGGGGATTCACTTACACTGAAGCTTTCTTT
TRBJ1-5	TRBV7-4	-	-	CASSLGRNSNQPQHF	TGTGCCAGCAGCTTAGGCAGGAATAGCAATCAGCCCCAGCATTTT